The rows below give T cell receptor beta chains drawn from one sample of a study of blood T cell repertoires in COVID-19. Only in-frame clones appear in the TCRdb table, and some are missing; sequencing was by immunoSEQ multiplex PCR. This sample has over 300,000 clones; roughly 82% occur once, and the top ten carry roughly 1.6%. Sequenced material: peripheral blood. The receptors come from a woman in her forties or fifties with acute or convalescent COVID-19. Each CDR3 is given with its conserved first and last residue. The D gene is left open where the match is weak. Clone size is stated in some rows and not others, as once, few, many or a class when expanded.

D gene | clone size | J gene | V gene | CDR3 protein | CDR3 DNA
NA | NA | TRBJ2-6 | TRBV5-4 | CASSLLNRANSGANVLTF | TGTGCCAGCAGCTTGTTAAACAGGGCCAACTCTGGGGCCAACGTCCTGACTTTC
TRBD1 | NA | TRBJ1-2 | TRBV7-6 | CASSLGQGAGYTF | TGTGCCAGCAGCTTAGGACAGGGGGCTGGCTACACCTTC
NA | NA | TRBJ2-1 | TRBV4-1 | CASSQEASRSSSYNEQFF | TGCGCCAGCAGCCAAGAGGCTAGCCGATCAAGCTCCTACAATGAGCAGTTCTTC
NA | NA | TRBJ2-3 | TRBV28 | CASRSERGTDTQYF | TGTGCCAGCAGAAGTGAGCGGGGCACAGATACGCAGTATTTT
NA | NA | TRBJ1-1 | TRBV18 | CASSPYTGRDTEAFF | TGTGCCAGCTCACCATATACAGGGAGAGACACTGAAGCTTTCTTT
NA | NA | TRBJ2-7 | TRBV18 | CASSPPPFERSTYEQYF | TGTGCCAGCTCACCCCCCCCGTTCGAGCGATCCACCTACGAGCAGTACTTC
NA | NA | TRBJ2-1 | TRBV7-9 | CASRRRGGSSYNEQFF | TGTGCCAGCAGACGACGAGGAGGAAGCTCCTACAATGAGCAGTTCTTC
NA | NA | TRBJ1-2 | TRBV10-3 | CAISELQAAARGYTF | TGTGCCATCAGTGAGTTACAGGCGGCGGCTAGGGGCTACACCTTC
NA | NA | TRBJ2-3 | TRBV18 | CASSPTSRTDTQYF | TGTGCCAGCTCCCCTACCTCGCGCACAGATACGCAGTATTTT
TRBD2 | NA | TRBJ2-3 | TRBV7-9 | CASSSRLAGGVDTQYF | TGTGCCAGCAGCTCCCGACTAGCGGGAGGGGTAGATACGCAGTATTTT
TRBD1 | NA | TRBJ1-2 | TRBV28 | CASSLVGGGQGQHASHF | TGTGCCAGCAGTTTGGTCGGGGGGGGACAGGGACAGCATGCTAGCCACTTC
NA | few | TRBJ2-1 | TRBV3-1/TRBV3-2 | CASSQDGGSYNEQFF | TGTGCCAGCAGCCAAGATGGAGGCTCCTACAATGAGCAGTTCTTC
TRBD1 | NA | TRBJ2-4 | TRBV27 | CASKQGSLAKNIQYF | TGTGCCAGCAAACAGGGGTCCCTAGCCAAAAACATTCAGTACTTC
NA | once | TRBJ1-1 | TRBV7-8 | CASSLNVQGNTEAFF | TGTGCCAGCAGCTTAAATGTACAGGGGAACACTGAAGCTTTCTTT
NA | NA | TRBJ1-1 | TRBV7-2 | CASSAGRGNTEAFF | TGTGCCAGCAGCGCGGGGCGTGGGAACACTGAAGCTTTCTTT
TRBD2 | NA | TRBJ2-7 | TRBV5-1 | CASSPRTSGSYEQYF | TGCGCCAGCAGCCCGCGGACTAGCGGTTCCTACGAGCAGTACTTC
TRBD1 | NA | TRBJ1-5 | TRBV28 | CASSLTQGVSNQPQHF | TGTGCCAGCAGCCTCACCCAGGGGGTGAGCAATCAGCCCCAGCATTTT
NA | NA | TRBJ2-1 | TRBV11-2 | CASTPVAVYNEQFF | TGTGCCAGCACCCCAGTCGCAGTCTACAATGAGCAGTTCTTC
TRBD1 | NA | TRBJ2-7 | TRBV19 | CASSRDREYEQYF | TGTGCCAGTAGCAGGGACAGGGAATACGAGCAGTACTTC
TRBD2 | NA | TRBJ2-5 | TRBV15 | CATSKAGPRFRETQYF | TGTGCCACCAGCAAAGCGGGACCCCGGTTTAGGGAGACCCAGTACTTC
TRBD1 | NA | TRBJ1-4 | TRBV5-1 | CASSLIRQGANEKLFF | TGCGCCAGCAGCCTGATCCGACAGGGGGCTAATGAAAAACTGTTTTTT
TRBD2 | NA | TRBJ2-5 | TRBV5-1 | CASSFGLAGGLGETQYF | TGCGCCAGCAGCTTCGGACTAGCGGGAGGGCTGGGCGAGACCCAGTACTTC
TRBD2 | few | TRBJ2-3 | TRBV9 | CASSVGSGSGRVTDTQYF | TGTGCCAGCAGCGTAGGATCGGGTAGCGGGAGGGTGACAGATACGCAGTATTTT